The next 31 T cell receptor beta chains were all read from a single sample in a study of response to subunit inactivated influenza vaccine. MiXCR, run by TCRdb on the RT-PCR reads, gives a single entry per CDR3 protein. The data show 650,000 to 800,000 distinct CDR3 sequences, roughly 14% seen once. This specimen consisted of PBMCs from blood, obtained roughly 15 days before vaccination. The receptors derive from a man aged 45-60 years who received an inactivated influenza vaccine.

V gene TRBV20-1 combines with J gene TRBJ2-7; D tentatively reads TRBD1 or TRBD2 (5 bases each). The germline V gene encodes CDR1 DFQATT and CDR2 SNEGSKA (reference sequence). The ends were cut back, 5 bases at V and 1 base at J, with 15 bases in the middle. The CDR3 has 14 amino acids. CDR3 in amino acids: CSAWDRRTSYEQYF. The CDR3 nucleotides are TGCAGTGCTTGGGACCGCCGTACATCCTACGAGCAGTACTTC.

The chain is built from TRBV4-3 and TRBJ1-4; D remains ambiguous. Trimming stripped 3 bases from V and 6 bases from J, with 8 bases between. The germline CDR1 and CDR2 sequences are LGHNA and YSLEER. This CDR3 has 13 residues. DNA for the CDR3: TGCGCCAGCAGCCAGGCTCTAGATGAAAAACTGTTTTTT. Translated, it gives CASSQALDEKLFF.

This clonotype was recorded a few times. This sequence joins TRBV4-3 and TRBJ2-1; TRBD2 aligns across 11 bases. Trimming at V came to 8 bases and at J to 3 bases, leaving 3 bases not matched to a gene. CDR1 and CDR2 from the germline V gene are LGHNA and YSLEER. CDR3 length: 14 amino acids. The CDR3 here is CASQLAGVYNEQFF. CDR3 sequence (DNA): TGCGCCAGCCAACTAGCGGGAGTCTACAATGAGCAGTTCTTC.

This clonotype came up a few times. The CDR3 DNA reads as TGTGCCAGCAGCTTAGGGTCGGGAGGGACCTTCTACGAGCAGTACTTC. Its protein product is CASSLGSGGTFYEQYF. V is TRBV7-9 and J is TRBJ2-7, with 8 positions matching TRBD2. The germline gives CDR1 SEHNR, CDR2 FQNEAQ (reference sequence). Trimming removed 1 base from V and 3 bases from J; junction bases left unmatched: 8. The CDR3 length is 16 residues.

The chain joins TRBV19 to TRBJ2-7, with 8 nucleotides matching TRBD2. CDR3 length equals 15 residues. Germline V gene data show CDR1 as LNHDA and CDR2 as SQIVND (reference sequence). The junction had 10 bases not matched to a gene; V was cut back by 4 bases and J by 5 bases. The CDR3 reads CASSRVSGSGDEQYF. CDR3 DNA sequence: TGTGCCAGTAGTAGGGTAAGCGGGAGCGGGGACGAGCAGTACTTC.

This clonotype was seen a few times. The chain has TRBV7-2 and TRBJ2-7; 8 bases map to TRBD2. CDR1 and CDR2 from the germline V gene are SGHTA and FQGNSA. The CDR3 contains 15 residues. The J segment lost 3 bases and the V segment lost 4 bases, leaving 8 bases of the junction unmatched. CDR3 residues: CASSSFGTSGYEQYF. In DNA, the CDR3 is TGTGCCAGCAGCTCTTTCGGGACTAGTGGCTACGAGCAGTACTTC.

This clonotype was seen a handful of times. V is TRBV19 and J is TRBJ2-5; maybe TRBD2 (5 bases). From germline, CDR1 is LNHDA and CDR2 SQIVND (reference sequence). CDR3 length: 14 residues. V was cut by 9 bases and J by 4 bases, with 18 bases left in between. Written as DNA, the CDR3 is TGTGCCAGCATTGGCGGCGCAGGAGGAGAGACCCAGTACTTC. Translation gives CASIGGAGGETQYF. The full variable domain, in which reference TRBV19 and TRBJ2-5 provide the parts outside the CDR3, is DGGITQSPKYLFRKEGQNVTLSCEQNLNHDAMYWYRQDPGQGLRLIYYSQIVNDFQKGDIAEGYSVSREKKESFPLTVTSAQKNPTAFYLCASIGGAGGETQYFGPGTRLLVL.

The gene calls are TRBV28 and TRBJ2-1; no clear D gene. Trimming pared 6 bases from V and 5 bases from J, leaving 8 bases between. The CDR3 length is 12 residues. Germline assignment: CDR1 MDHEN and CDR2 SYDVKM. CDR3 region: CASRVVNNEQFF. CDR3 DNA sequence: TGTGCCAGCAGAGTGGTGAACAATGAGCAGTTCTTC.

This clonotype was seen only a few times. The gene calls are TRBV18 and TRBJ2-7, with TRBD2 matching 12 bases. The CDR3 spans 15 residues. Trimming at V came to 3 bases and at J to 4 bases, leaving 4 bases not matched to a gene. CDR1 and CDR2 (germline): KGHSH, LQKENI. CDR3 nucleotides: TGTGCCAGCTCACCCTTGGGACTAGCGGGTTACGAGCAGTACTTC. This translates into CASSPLGLAGYEQYF.

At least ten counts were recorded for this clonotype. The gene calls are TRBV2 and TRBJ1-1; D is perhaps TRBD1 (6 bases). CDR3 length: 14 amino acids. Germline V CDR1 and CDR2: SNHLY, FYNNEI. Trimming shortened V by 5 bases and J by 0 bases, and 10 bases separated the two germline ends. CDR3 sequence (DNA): TGTGCCAGCAGTAGGGACATATTGAACACTGAAGCTTTCTTT. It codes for CASSRDILNTEAFF.

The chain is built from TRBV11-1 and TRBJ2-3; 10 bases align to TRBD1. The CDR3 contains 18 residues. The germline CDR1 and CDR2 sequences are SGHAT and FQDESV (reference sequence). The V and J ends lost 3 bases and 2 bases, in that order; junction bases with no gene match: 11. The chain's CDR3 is CASSLTGTGERSTDTQYF. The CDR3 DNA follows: TGTGCCAGCAGCTTGACCGGGACAGGGGAGAGATCCACAGATACGCAGTATTTT.

Here the CDR3 reads CSARDIQLGTSRETQYF. CDR3 sequence (DNA): TGCAGTGCTAGAGATATCCAACTAGGGACTAGCCGGGAGACCCAGTACTTC. The chain carries TRBV20-1 and TRBJ2-5, with TRBD2 matching over 9 bases. This CDR3 comprises 17 residues. The trim removed 0 bases at V and 5 bases at J, leaving 13 bases unmatched. The germline V gene encodes CDR1 DFQATT and CDR2 SNEGSKA (reference sequence).

The CDR3 DNA reads TGTGCCAGCAGTGAGGCAAGCGGATTGTTCTCCTACGAGCAGTACTTC. It is translated as CASSEASGLFSYEQYF. The chain combines TRBV6-1 with TRBJ2-7; tentatively, D is TRBD2 (5 bases). The CDR3 covers 16 residues. V lost 3 bases to trimming and J lost 0 bases, with 15 bases between them. In germline, CDR1 is MNHNS, CDR2 SASEGT.

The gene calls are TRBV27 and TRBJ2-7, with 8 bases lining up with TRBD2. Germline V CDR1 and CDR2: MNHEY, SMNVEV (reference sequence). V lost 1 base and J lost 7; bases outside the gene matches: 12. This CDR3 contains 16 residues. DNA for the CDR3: TGTGCCAGCAGTTTATTAAAAACGGGAGGGTTGTCTGAGCAGTACTTC. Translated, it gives CASSLLKTGGLSEQYF.

Here the CDR3 DNA reads TGTGCCAGCAGCGAAAGCCCCCCCCCCTACGAGCAGTACTTC. Translation: CASSESPPPYEQYF. This chain uses TRBV7-9 with TRBJ2-7; D ambiguous. This CDR3 has 14 amino acids. The germline gives CDR1 SEHNR, CDR2 FQNEAQ (reference sequence). V lost 5 bases, J lost 2 bases, and 13 bases lay in between.

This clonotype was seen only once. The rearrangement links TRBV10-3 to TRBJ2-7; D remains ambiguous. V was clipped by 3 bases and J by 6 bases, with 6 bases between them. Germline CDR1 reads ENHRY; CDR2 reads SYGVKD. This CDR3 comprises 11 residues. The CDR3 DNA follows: TGTGCCATCAGTGAAGGGTTCGAGCAGTACTTC. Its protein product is CAISEGFEQYF.

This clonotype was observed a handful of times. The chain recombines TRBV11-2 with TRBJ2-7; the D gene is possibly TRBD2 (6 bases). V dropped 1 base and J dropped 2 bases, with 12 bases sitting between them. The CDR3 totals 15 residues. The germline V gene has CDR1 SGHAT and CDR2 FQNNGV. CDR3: CASSLGITGAYEQYF. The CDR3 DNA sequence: TGTGCCAGCAGCTTAGGAATAACGGGGGCCTACGAGCAGTACTTC.

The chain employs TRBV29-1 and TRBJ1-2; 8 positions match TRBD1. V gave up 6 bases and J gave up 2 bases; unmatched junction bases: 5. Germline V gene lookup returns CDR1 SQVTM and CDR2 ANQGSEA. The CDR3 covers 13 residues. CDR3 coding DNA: TGCAGCGTAGACAGGACAGGGAACTATGGCTACACCTTC. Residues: CSVDRTGNYGYTF.

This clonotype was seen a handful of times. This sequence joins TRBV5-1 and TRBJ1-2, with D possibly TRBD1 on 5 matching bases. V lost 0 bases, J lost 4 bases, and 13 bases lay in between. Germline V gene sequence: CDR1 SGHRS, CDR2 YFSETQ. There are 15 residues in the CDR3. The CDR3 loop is CASSLEWDASYGYTF. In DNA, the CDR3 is TGCGCCAGCAGCTTGGAATGGGACGCATCCTATGGCTACACCTTC.

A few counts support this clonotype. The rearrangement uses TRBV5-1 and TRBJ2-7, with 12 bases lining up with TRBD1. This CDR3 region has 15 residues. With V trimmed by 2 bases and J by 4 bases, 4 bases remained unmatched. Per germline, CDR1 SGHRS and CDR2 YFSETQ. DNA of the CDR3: TGCGCCAGCAGCTTCGGGACAGGGGGCCAGTACGAGCAGTACTTC. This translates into CASSFGTGGQYEQYF. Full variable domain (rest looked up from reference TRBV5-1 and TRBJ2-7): KAGVTQTPRYLIKTRGQQVTLSCSPISGHRSVSWYQQTPGQGLQFLFEYFSETQRNKGNFPGRFSGRQFSNSRSEMNVSTLELGDSALYLCASSFGTGGQYEQYFGPGTRLTVT.

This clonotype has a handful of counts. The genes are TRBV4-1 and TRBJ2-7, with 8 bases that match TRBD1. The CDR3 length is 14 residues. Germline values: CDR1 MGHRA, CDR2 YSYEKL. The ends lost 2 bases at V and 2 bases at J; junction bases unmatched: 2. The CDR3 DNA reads TGCGCCAGCAGCCAACCGGGACAGGCCTACGAGCAGTACTTC. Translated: CASSQPGQAYEQYF.

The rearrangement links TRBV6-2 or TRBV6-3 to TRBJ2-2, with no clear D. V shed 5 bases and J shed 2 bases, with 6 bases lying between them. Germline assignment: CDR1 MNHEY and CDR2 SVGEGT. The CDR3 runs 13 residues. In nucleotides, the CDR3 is TGTGCCAGCAGTACGCTTAACACCGGGGAGCTGTTTTTT. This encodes CASSTLNTGELFF.

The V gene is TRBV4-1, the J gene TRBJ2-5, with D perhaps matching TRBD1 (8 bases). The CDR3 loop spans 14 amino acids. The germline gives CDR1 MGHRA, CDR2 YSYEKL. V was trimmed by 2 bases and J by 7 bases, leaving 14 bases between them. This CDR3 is CASSQQTGEGTQYF. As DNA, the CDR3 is TGCGCCAGCAGCCAACAGACAGGGGAGGGGACCCAGTACTTC.

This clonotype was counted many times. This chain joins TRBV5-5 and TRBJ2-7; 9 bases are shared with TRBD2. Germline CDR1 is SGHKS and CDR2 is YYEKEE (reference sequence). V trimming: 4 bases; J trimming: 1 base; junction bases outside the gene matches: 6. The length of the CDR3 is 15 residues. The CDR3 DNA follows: TGTGCCAGCAGCCAGCAGCGGGGGGAATCCTACGAGCAGTACTTC. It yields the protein CASSQQRGESYEQYF. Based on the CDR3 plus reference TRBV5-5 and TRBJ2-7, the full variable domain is DAGVTQSPTHLIKTRGQQVTLRCSPISGHKSVSWYQQVLGQGPQFIFQYYEKEERGRGNFPDRFSARQFPNYSSELNVNALLLGDSALYLCASSQQRGESYEQYFGPGTRLTVT.

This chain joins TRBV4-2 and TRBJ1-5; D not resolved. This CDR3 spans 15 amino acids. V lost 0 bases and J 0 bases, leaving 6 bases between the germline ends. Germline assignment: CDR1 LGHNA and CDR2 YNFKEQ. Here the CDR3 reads CASSQDANSNQPQHF. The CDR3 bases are TGTGCCAGCAGCCAAGATGCAAATAGCAATCAGCCCCAGCATTTT.

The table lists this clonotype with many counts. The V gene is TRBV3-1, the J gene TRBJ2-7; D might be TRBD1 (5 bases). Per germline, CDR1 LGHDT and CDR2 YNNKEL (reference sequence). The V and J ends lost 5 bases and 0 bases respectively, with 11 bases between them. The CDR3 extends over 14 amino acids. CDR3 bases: TGTGCCAGCAGCAGGGCAGGGCTCTCCTACGAGCAGTACTTC. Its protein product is CASSRAGLSYEQYF.

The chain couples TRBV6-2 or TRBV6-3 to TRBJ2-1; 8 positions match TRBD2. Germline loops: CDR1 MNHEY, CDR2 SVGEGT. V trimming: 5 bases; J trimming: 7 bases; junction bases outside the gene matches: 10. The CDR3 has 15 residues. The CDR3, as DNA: TGTGCCAGCAGTCTTAGCGGGACCGGTATAAATGAGCAGTTCTTC. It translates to CASSLSGTGINEQFF.

The CDR3 bases are TGTGCCAGCAACGGGGGACAGGGGAGGACTGAAGCTTTCTTT. Residues: CASNGGQGRTEAFF. V and J are TRBV2 and TRBJ1-1; TRBD1 matches 10 bases. Losses at the gene ends were 7 bases for V and 5 bases for J; bases not matched to a gene: 7. Germline V CDR1 and CDR2: SNHLY, FYNNEI. The CDR3 extends over 14 amino acids.

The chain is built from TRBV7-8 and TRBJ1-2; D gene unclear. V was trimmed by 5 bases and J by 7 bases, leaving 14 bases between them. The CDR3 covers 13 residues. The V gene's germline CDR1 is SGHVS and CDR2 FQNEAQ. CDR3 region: CASSPRREGGYTF. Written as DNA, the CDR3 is TGTGCCAGCAGCCCGCGGAGGGAGGGTGGCTACACCTTC.

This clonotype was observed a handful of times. The CDR3 bases are TGTGCCAGCAGCCAAGATCCCAGGTTCGAGCAGTACTTC. Amino acid sequence: CASSQDPRFEQYF. The J gene is TRBJ2-7, the V gene TRBV3-1; D uncertain. This CDR3 comprises 13 residues. CDR1 is LGHDT, CDR2 YNNKEL, per germline (reference sequence). V was pared by 0 bases and J by 6 bases, with 9 bases between.

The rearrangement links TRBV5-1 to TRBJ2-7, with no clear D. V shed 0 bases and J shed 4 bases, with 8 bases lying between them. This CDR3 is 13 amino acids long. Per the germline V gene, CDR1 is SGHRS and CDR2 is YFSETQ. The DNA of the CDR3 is TGCGCCAGCAGCTTGGATAGGCAATACGAGCAGTACTTC. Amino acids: CASSLDRQYEQYF.